This TCR beta chain was sequenced in a study of beta chain features in type 1 diabetes. This clone showed up just once. Sequence at one end of the junction differs from germline and may be a read error. Reverse transcribing all isolated RNA meant expressed TCRB transcripts were sequenced. Some clones are missing from TCRdb's copy, which holds only in-frame ones; the method was immunoSEQ multiplex PCR. Of roughly 60,000 clones listed, about 61% are singletons. The CDR3 is 10 residues long. Germline V gene sequence: CDR1 DFQATT, CDR2 SNEGSKA (reference sequence). This sequence joins TRBV20-1 and TRBJ2-1, with unresolved D. This clonotype was obtained from a woman between 18 and 29 years old in good health. Sample: Tregs from blood. The CDR3 region has the DNA TGCAGTGCAGGCGAGACCCCTCGGGTCTTC. Residues: CSAGETPRVF.